A single sample gave rise to the 18 T cell receptor beta chains below, sequenced in a study of T-cell memory formation after mild COVID-19. TCRdb used MiXCR to reprocess the 5' RACE reads, holding one entry per CDR3 protein. Altogether 450,000 to 650,000 distinct CDR3 sequences are present, less than 25% being singletons, with the ten largest covering around 8.4%. Sequencing was carried out using PBMCs or a T cell subset sorted from them (not recorded which). Source of these receptors: an adult woman who had mild COVID-19 (a few samples of this study predate the infection). Cell type and time point are not known.

At least ten counts were recorded for this clonotype. The rearrangement uses TRBV5-1 and TRBJ2-7; 12 nucleotides line up with TRBD1. The length of the CDR3 is 17 residues. CDR1 SGHRS and CDR2 YFSETQ come from the germline V gene. The trim removed 4 bases at V and 4 bases at J, leaving 12 bases unmatched. The CDR3 spells CASSPEDRDRGRYEQYF. The CDR3 region has the DNA TGCGCCAGCAGCCCCGAAGACCGGGACAGGGGGCGATACGAGCAGTACTTC.

As DNA, the CDR3 is TGTGCCAGCAGTTACCTACAGGGGGCGGGTGGCTACACCTTC. Amino acids: CASSYLQGAGGYTF. The gene calls are TRBV6-5 and TRBJ1-2; 9 positions agree with TRBD1. After removal of 2 bases from V and 7 bases from J, the junction contained 5 bases not matched to a gene. Per the germline V gene, CDR1 is MNHEY and CDR2 is SVGAGI. This CDR3 has 14 residues.

The genes are TRBV24-1 and TRBJ2-1; perhaps TRBD2 as D (5 bases). Germline V gene lookup returns CDR1 KGHDR and CDR2 SFDVKD. The CDR3 has 14 amino acids. Trimming cost V 3 bases and J 7 bases, with 12 bases left between them. As DNA, the CDR3 is TGTGCCACCAGTGATCCTAGTCGCGGGAATGAGCAGTTCTTC. Protein product: CATSDPSRGNEQFF.

The chain couples TRBV7-9 to TRBJ2-5, with D possibly being TRBD2 (6 bases). The CDR3 is 15 residues long. Trimming took 6 bases from V and 1 from J, leaving 15 bases between them. Germline CDR1 is SEHNR and CDR2 is FQNEAQ (reference sequence). CDR3 loop: CASSRGSGPQETQYF. In DNA form, the CDR3 reads TGTGCCAGCAGTCGGGGGAGCGGGCCCCAAGAGACCCAGTACTTC.

This chain links TRBV28 with TRBJ2-1; 10 positions match TRBD2. V was clipped by 6 bases and J by 6 bases; unmatched bases: 5. This CDR3 has 14 amino acids. Germline V gene sequence: CDR1 MDHEN, CDR2 SYDVKM. CDR3 sequence reads: CASRLAGDTNEQFF. The CDR3, as DNA: TGTGCCAGCAGGCTAGCGGGAGATACCAATGAGCAGTTCTTC.

V and J are TRBV5-5 and TRBJ1-2; D is unresolved. Germline CDR1 reads SGHKS; CDR2 reads YYEKEE (reference sequence). This CDR3 is built from 16 residues. V was cut by 0 bases and J by 4 bases, with 16 bases left in between. Here the CDR3 reads CASSLAAAQGFYGYTF. The CDR3 DNA is TGTGCCAGCAGCTTGGCGGCAGCCCAAGGGTTCTATGGCTACACCTTC.

This chain uses TRBV11-3 with TRBJ2-7, with 11 nucleotides matching TRBD2. V was clipped by 1 base and J by 7 bases; unmatched bases: 9. This CDR3 has 16 residues. Per the germline V gene, CDR1 is SGHNT and CDR2 is YENEEA. CDR3 coding DNA: TGTGCCAGCAGCTTAGGGATAGCGGGAGGGCCCTGGGAGCAGTACTTC. Its protein is CASSLGIAGGPWEQYF.

J is TRBJ2-2 and V is TRBV7-9, with unresolved D. Trimming removed 2 bases from V and 4 bases from J, with 17 bases in between. The CDR3 runs 17 residues. Germline-derived CDR1 and CDR2 are SEHNR and FQNEAQ (reference sequence). This chain's CDR3 is CASSLIWVSPCTGELFF. The CDR3 nucleotides read TGTGCCAGCAGCTTAATTTGGGTGTCTCCGTGCACCGGGGAGCTGTTTTTT.

The chain has TRBV3-1 and TRBJ1-2; 8 positions match TRBD1. Germline loops: CDR1 LGHDT, CDR2 YNNKEL (reference sequence). There are 13 residues in the CDR3. With V trimmed by 7 bases and J by 7 bases, 8 bases remained unmatched. In DNA form, the CDR3 reads TGTGCCAGCACCGCGACAGGGGTCGGTGGCTACACCTTC. Translated: CASTATGVGGYTF. Full variable domain (missing parts from reference TRBV3-1 and TRBJ1-2): DTAVSQTPKYLVTQMGNDKSIKCEQNLGHDTMYWYKQDSKKFLKIMFSYNNKELIINETVPNRFSPKSPDKAHLNLHINSLELGDSAVYFCASTATGVGGYTFGSGTRLTVV.

The rearrangement joins TRBV5-4 to TRBJ2-3, with D possibly TRBD2 on 5 matching bases. The ends were cut back, 4 bases at V and 8 bases at J, with 11 bases in the middle. CDR3 size: 12 residues. The germline CDR1 and CDR2 sequences are SGHNT and YYREEE (reference sequence). In DNA, the CDR3 is TGTGCCAGCAGCCGGTCAGGAGGTACGCAGTATTTT. This translates into CASSRSGGTQYF.

This CDR3 is CASSLATGPLGLDTQYF. The CDR3 DNA sequence: TGTGCCAGCAGTTTAGCAACGGGGCCATTGGGTTTGGATACGCAGTATTTT. The genes are TRBV12-3 or TRBV12-4 and TRBJ2-3, with D possibly called TRBD1 or TRBD2 (5 bases each). V was clipped by 0 bases and J by 6 bases, with 19 bases between them. The CDR3 covers 17 residues.

There are a few counts of this clonotype. The chain joins TRBV6-2 or TRBV6-3 to TRBJ2-5; tentative D call: TRBD2 (6 bases). The CDR3 extends over 13 amino acids. Trimming left V 6 bases short and J 5 bases short, with 13 bases between. CDR1 is MNHEY, CDR2 SVGEGT, per germline. CDR3 nucleotides: TGTGCCAGCAGAGCGGGCGGGCATGAGACCCAGTACTTC. Its translation: CASRAGGHETQYF.

This clonotype was found once. The chain is built from TRBV5-1 and TRBJ2-7, with 11 bases lining up with TRBD1. CDR1 and CDR2 from the germline V gene are SGHRS and YFSETQ. The CDR3 has 15 residues. The junction had 6 bases not matched to a gene; V was cut back by 2 bases and J by 5 bases. This CDR3 is CASSFRDRGINEQYF. The CDR3 DNA reads TGCGCCAGCAGCTTTAGGGACAGGGGGATCAACGAGCAGTACTTC.

The CDR3 DNA is TGCAGTGCGACGGGACTAGCGGGTCCTAGCACAGATACGCAGTATTTT. Amino acids: CSATGLAGPSTDTQYF. The V gene is TRBV20-1, the J gene TRBJ2-3; 12 nucleotides align to TRBD2. CDR3 length: 16 residues. CDR1 is DFQATT and CDR2 is SNEGSKA in the germline V gene (reference sequence). V was pared by 6 bases and J by 0 bases, with 7 bases of the junction left unmatched.

The genes are TRBV7-9 and TRBJ2-3; weak D call: TRBD1 (6 bases). There are 15 residues in the CDR3. The V end was cut by 5 bases, the J end by 1 base, with 13 bases between. Germline V gene data show CDR1 as SEHNR and CDR2 as FQNEAQ (reference sequence). CDR3 sequence reads: CASSRRTDRTDTQYF. The DNA for the CDR3 is TGTGCCAGCAGCCGAAGGACAGACCGCACAGATACGCAGTATTTT. Supplemented by reference TRBV7-9 and TRBJ2-3, the full variable domain reads DTGVSQNPRHKITKRGQNVTFRCDPISEHNRLYWYRQTLGQGPEFLTYFQNEAQLEKSRLLSDRFSAERPKGSFSTLEIQRTEQGDSAMYLCASSRRTDRTDTQYFGPGTRLTVL.

This chain links TRBV11-3 with TRBJ2-1; weak D call: TRBD2 (5 bases). The germline CDR1 and CDR2 sequences are SGHNT and YENEEA. The CDR3 has 14 amino acids. Trimming cost V 8 bases and J 7 bases, with 18 bases left between them. CDR3 sequence reads: CASRPSTGWNEQFF. The CDR3 DNA reads TGTGCCAGCCGTCCCTCAACGGGATGGAATGAGCAGTTCTTC.

This clonotype has only one observation. The chain joins TRBV5-1 to TRBJ1-4, with 7 bases fitting TRBD1. The V segment lost 4 bases and the J segment 7 bases; nucleotides outside the gene matches: 13. The CDR3 is 16 residues long. CDR1 SGHRS and CDR2 YFSETQ come from the germline V gene. The CDR3: CASSHPTGTEGEKLFF. As DNA, the CDR3 is TGCGCCAGCAGCCATCCGACCGGGACAGAGGGTGAAAAACTGTTTTTT. Full variable domain (outside the CDR3, taken from reference TRBV5-1 and TRBJ1-4): KAGVTQTPRYLIKTRGQQVTLSCSPISGHRSVSWYQQTPGQGLQFLFEYFSETQRNKGNFPGRFSGRQFSNSRSEMNVSTLELGDSALYLCASSHPTGTEGEKLFFGSGTQLSVL.

This clonotype was counted ten times or more. V is TRBV6-5 and J is TRBJ1-1; 8 bases are a match to TRBD1. The ends lost 5 bases at V and 2 bases at J; junction bases unmatched: 7. CDR3 length: 15 residues. Germline assignment: CDR1 MNHEY and CDR2 SVGAGI. CDR3 DNA: TGTGCCAGCAGTCCCCGGGACAGGTACAACACTGAAGCTTTCTTT. Protein product: CASSPRDRYNTEAFF.